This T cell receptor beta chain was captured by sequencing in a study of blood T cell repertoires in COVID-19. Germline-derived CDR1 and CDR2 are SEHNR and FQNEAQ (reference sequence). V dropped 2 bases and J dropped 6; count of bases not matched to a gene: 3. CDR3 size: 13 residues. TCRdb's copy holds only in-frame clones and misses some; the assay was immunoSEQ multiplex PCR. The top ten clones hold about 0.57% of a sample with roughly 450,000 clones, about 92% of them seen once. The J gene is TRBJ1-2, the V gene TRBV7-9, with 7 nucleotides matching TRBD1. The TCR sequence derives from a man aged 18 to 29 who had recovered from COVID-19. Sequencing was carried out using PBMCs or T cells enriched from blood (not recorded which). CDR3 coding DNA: TGTGCCAGCAGCTTACGGGACAGCGATGGCTACACCTTC. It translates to CASSLRDSDGYTF.